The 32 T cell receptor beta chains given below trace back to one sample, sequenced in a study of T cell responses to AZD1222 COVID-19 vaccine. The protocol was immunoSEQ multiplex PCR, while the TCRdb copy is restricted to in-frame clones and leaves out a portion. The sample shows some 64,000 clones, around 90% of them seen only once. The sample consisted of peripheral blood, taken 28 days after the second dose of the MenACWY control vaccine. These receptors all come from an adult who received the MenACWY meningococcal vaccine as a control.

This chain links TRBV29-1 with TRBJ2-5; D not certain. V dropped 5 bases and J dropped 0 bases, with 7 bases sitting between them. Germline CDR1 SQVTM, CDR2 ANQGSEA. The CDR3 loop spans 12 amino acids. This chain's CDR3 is CSVSWYQETQYF. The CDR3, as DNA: TGCAGCGTTTCATGGTACCAAGAGACCCAGTACTTC.

As DNA, the CDR3 is TGCGCCAGCATGAGGTCTGGGGCCAACGTCCTGACTTTC. It specifies CASMRSGANVLTF. V and J are TRBV5-1 and TRBJ2-6; D remains ambiguous. Trimming took 6 bases from V and 1 from J, leaving 5 bases between them. The CDR3 is 13 amino acids. CDR1 is SGHRS, CDR2 YFSETQ, per germline.

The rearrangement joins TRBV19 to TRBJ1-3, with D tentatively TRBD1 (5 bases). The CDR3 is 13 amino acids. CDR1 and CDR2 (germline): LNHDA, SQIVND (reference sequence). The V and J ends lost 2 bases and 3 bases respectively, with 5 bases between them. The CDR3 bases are TGTGCCAGTAGTATACAGGGTGGAAACACCATATATTTT. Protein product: CASSIQGGNTIYF.

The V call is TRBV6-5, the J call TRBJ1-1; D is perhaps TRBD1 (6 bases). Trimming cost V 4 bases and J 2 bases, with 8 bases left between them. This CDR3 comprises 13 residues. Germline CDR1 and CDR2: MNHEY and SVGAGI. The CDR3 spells CASSFRGNTEAFF. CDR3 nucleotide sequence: TGTGCCAGCAGTTTCAGGGGAAACACTGAAGCTTTCTTT.

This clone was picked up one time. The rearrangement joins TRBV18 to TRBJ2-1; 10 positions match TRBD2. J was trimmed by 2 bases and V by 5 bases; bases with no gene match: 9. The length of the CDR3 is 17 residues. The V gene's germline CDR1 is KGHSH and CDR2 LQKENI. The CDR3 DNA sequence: TGTGCCAGCTCAACAGGGACTAGCGAGAGCACCTACAATGAGCAGTTCTTC. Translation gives CASSTGTSESTYNEQFF.

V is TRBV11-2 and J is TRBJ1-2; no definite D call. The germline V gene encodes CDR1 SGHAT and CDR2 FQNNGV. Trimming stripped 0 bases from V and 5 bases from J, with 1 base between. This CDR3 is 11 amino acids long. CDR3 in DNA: TGTGCCAGCAGCTTAGATTATGGCTACACCTTC. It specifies CASSLDYGYTF.

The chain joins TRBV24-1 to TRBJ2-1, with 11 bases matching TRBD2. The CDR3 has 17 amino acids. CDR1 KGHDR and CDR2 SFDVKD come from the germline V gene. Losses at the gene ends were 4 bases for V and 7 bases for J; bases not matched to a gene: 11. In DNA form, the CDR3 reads TGTGCCACCAGTGACCCCCCGGGACTAGCGGCTAAAAATGAGCAGTTCTTC. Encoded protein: CATSDPPGLAAKNEQFF.

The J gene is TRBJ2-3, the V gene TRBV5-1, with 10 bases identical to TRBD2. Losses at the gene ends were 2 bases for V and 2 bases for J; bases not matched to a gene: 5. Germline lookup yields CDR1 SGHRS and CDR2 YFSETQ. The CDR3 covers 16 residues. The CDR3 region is CASSFGLAVLTDTQYF. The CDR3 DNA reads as TGCGCCAGCAGCTTCGGACTAGCGGTACTCACAGATACGCAGTATTTT.

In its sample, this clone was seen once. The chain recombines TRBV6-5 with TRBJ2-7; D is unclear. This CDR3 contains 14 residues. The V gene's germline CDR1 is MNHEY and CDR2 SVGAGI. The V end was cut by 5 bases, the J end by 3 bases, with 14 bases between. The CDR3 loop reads CASSRASRNYEQYF. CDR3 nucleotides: TGTGCCAGCAGTCGCGCCTCCAGGAACTACGAGCAGTACTTC.

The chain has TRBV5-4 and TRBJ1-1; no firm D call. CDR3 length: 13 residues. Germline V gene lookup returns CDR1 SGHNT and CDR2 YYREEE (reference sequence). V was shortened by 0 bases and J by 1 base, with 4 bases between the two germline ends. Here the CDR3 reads CASSLATNTEAFF. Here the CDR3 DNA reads TGTGCCAGCAGCTTGGCCACGAACACTGAAGCTTTCTTT.

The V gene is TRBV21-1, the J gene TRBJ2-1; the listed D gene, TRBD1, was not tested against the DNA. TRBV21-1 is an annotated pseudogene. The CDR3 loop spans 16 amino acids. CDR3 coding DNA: TGTGCCAGCACCCTCGCCACGATCAGCTCCTACAATGAGCAGTTCTTC. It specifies CASTLATISSYNEQFF.

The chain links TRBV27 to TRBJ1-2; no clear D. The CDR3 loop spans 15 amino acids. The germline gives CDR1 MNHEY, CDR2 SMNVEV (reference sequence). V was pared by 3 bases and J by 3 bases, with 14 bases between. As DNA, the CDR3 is TGTGCCAGCAGTTTTTCGTCCCTCCCTCACTATGGCTACACCTTC. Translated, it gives CASSFSSLPHYGYTF.

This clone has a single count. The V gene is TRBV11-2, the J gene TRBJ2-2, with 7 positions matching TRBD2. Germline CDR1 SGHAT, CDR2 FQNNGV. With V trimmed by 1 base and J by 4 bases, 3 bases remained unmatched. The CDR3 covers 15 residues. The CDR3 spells CASSLGGRGTGELFF. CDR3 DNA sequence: TGTGCCAGCAGCTTAGGAGGGAGGGGCACCGGGGAGCTGTTTTTT.

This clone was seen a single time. The CDR3 loop is CASSERGTGVYGYTF. Here the CDR3 DNA reads TGTGCCAGCAGTGAAAGAGGGACAGGTGTCTATGGCTACACCTTC. The V call is TRBV6-1, the J call TRBJ1-2; the match to TRBD1 covers 8 bases. Germline V lookup: CDR1 MNHNS, CDR2 SASEGT. V dropped 2 bases and J dropped 4; count of bases not matched to a gene: 6. The CDR3 length is 15 residues.

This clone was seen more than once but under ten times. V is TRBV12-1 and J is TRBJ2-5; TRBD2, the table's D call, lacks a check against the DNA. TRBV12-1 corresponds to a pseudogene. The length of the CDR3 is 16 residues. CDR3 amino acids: CASSLMTSGSGETQYF. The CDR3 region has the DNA TGTGCCAGCAGCTTAATGACTAGCGGGAGTGGGGAGACCCAGTACTTC.

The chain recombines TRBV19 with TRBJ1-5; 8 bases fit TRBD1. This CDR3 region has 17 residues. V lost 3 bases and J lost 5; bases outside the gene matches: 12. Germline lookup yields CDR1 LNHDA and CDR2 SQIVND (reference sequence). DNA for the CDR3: TGTGCCAGTAGTATCGAAGTAGGGCAGGGGGCGGATCAGCCCCAGCATTTT. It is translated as CASSIEVGQGADQPQHF.

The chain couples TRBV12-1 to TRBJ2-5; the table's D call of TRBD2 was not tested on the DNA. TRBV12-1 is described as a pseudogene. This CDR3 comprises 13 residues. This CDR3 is CASSSGERETQYF. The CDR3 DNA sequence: TGTGCCAGCAGCTCCGGGGAGCGAGAGACCCAGTACTTC.

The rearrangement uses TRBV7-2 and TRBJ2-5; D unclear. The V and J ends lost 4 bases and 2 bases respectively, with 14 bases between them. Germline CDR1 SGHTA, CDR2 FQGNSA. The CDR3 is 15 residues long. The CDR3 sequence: CASSSSLLTQETQYF. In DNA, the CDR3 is TGTGCCAGCAGCTCCTCTCTCCTTACGCAAGAGACCCAGTACTTC.

The CDR3 is CASSLPGQGKYEQYF. The CDR3 DNA follows: TGTGCCAGCAGCCTGCCGGGACAGGGGAAATACGAGCAGTACTTC. This chain links TRBV7-9 with TRBJ2-7, with TRBD1 identical over 10 bases. Germline lookup yields CDR1 SEHNR and CDR2 FQNEAQ (reference sequence). CDR3 length: 15 amino acids. V lost 5 bases, J lost 4 bases, and 8 bases stayed unmatched.

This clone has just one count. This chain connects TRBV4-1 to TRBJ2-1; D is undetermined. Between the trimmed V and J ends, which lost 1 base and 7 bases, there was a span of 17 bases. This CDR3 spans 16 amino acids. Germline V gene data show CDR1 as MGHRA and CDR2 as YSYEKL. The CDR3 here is CASSQGSPTSRNEQFF. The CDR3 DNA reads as TGCGCCAGCAGCCAAGGTTCCCCTACCTCCCGGAATGAGCAGTTCTTC.

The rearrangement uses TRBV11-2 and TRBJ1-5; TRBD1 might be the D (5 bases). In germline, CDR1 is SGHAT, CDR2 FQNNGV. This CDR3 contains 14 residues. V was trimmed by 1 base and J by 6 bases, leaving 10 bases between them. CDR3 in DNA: TGTGCCAGCAGCTTAGTTGGGGGAGGTCAGCCCCAGCATTTT. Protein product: CASSLVGGGQPQHF. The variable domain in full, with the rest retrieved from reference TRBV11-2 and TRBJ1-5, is EAGVAQSPRYKIIEKRQSVAFWCNPISGHATLYWYQQILGQGPKLLIQFQNNGVVDDSQLPKDRFSAERLKGVDSTLKIQPAKLEDSAVYLCASSLVGGGQPQHFGDGTRLSIL.

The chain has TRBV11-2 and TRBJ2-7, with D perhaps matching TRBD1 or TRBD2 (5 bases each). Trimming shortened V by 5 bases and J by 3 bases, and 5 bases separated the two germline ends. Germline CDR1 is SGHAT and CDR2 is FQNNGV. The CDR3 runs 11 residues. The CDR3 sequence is CASSGGYEQYF. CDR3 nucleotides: TGTGCCAGCAGCGGGGGCTACGAGCAGTACTTC.

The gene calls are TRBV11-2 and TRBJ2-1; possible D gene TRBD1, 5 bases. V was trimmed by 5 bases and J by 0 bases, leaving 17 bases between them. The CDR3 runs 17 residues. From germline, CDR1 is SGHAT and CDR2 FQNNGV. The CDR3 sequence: CASSPGRLSSSYNEQFF. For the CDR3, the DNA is TGTGCCAGCAGCCCAGGGCGGCTTTCGAGCTCCTACAATGAGCAGTTCTTC.

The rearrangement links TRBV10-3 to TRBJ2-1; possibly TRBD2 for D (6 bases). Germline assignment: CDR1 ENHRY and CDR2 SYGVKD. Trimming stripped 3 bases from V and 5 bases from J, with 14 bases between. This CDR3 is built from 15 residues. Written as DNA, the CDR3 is TGTGCCATCAGTGATTTTAGCGGAGTCCACAATGAGCAGTTCTTC. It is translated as CAISDFSGVHNEQFF.

In nucleotides, the CDR3 is TGTGCCAGCAGTTACTCCGGGACAGGGGGCACTGAAGCTTTCTTT. Translating it yields CASSYSGTGGTEAFF. This chain joins TRBV6-2 or TRBV6-3 and TRBJ1-1; TRBD1 aligns across 11 bases. Germline CDR1 MNHEY, CDR2 SVGEGT. This CDR3 region has 15 residues. J was trimmed by 4 bases and V by 0 bases; bases with no gene match: 1.

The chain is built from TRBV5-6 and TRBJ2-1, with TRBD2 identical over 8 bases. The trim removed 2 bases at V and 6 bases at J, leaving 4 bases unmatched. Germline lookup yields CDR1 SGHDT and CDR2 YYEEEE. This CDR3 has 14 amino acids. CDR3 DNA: TGTGCCAGCAGCTTCTGGCGGGGGGCCAATGAGCAGTTCTTC. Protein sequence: CASSFWRGANEQFF. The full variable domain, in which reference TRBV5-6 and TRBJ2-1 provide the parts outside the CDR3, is DAGVTQSPTHLIKTRGQQVTLRCSPKSGHDTVSWYQQALGQGPQFIFQYYEEEERQRGNFPDRFSGHQFPNYSSELNVNALLLGDSALYLCASSFWRGANEQFFGPGTRLTVL.

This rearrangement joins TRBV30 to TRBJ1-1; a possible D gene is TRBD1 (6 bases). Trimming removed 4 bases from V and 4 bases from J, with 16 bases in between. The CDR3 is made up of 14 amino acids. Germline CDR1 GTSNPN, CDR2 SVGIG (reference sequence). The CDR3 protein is CAWTRQAGGTEAFF. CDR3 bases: TGTGCCTGGACACGACAGGCTGGGGGCACTGAAGCTTTCTTT.

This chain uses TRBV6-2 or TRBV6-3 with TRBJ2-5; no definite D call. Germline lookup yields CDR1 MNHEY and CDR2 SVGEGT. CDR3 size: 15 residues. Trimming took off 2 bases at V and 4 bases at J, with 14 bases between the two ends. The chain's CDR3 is CASSYAGPRSETQYF. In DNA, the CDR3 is TGTGCCAGCAGTTACGCCGGGCCGCGCTCAGAGACCCAGTACTTC.

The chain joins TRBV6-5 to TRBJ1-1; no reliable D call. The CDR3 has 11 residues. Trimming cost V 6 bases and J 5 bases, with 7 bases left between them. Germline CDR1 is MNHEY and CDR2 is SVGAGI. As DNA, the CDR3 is TGTGCCAGCAGGCGAGGAACTGAAGCTTTCTTT. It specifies CASRRGTEAFF.

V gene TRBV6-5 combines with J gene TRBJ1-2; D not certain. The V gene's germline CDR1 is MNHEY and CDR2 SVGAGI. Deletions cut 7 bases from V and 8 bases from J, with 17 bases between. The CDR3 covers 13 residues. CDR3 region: CASTNGGRGGYTF. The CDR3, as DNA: TGTGCCAGCACCAATGGCGGGCGCGGGGGCTACACCTTC.

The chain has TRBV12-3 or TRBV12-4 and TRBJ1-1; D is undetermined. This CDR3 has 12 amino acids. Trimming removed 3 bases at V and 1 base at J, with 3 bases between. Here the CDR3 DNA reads TGTGCCAGCAGTTTCCCGAACACTGAAGCTTTCTTT. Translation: CASSFPNTEAFF.

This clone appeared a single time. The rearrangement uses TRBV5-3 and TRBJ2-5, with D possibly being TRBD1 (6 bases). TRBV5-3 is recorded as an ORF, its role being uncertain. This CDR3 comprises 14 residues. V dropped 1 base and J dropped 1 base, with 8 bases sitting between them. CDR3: CARSLYRVQETQYF. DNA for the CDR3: TGTGCCAGAAGCTTGTACAGGGTCCAAGAGACCCAGTACTTC.